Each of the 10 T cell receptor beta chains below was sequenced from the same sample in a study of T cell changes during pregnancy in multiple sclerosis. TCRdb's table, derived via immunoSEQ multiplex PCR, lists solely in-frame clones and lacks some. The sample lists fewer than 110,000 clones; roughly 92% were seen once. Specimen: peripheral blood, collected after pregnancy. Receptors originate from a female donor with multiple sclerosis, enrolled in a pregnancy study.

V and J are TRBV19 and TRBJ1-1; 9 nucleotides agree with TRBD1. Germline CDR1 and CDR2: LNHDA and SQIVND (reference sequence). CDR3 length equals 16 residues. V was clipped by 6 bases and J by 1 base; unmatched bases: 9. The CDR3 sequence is CASSSLDRGRNTEAFF. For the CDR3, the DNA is TGTGCCAGTAGCTCCCTGGACAGGGGAAGGAACACTGAAGCTTTCTTT.

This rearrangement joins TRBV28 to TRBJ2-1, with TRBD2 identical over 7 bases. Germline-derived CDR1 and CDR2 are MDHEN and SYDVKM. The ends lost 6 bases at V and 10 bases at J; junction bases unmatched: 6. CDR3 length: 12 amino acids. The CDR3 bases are TGTGCCAGCAGCGAGGCGGGGGACGAGCAGTTCTTC. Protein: CASSEAGDEQFF.

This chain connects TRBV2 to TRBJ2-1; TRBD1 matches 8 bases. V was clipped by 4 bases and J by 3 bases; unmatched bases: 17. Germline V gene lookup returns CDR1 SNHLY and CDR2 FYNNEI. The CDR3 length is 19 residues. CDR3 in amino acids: CASSGGRGQSLPIYNEQFF. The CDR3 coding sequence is TGTGCCAGCAGTGGTGGCAGGGGGCAGTCCCTACCAATCTACAATGAGCAGTTCTTC. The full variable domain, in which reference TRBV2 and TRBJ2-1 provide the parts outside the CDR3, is EPEVTQTPSHQVTQMGQEVILRCVPISNHLYFYWYRQILGQKVEFLVSFYNNEISEKSEIFDDQFSVERPDGSNFTLKIRSTKLEDSAMYFCASSGGRGQSLPIYNEQFFGPGTRLTVL.

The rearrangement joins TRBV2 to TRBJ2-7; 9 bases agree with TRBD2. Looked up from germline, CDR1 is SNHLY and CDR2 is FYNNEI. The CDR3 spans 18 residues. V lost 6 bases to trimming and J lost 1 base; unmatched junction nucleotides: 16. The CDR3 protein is CASSPRSSGISSSYEQYF. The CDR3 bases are TGTGCCAGCAGCCCCAGGTCTAGCGGGATAAGTTCGTCCTACGAGCAGTACTTC.

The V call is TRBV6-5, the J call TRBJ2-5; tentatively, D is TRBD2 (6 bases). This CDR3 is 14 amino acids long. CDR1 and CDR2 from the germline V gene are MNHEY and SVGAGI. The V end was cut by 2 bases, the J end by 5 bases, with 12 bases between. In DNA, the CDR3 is TGTGCCAGCAGTTACGGAGGGATTAGGGAGACCCAGTACTTC. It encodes CASSYGGIRETQYF.

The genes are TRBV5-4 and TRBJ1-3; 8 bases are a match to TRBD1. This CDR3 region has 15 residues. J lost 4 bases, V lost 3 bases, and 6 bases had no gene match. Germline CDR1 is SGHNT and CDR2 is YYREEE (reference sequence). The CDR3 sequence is CASSSGDRLGNTIYF. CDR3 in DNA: TGTGCCAGCAGCTCCGGGGACAGGCTGGGAAACACCATATATTTT.

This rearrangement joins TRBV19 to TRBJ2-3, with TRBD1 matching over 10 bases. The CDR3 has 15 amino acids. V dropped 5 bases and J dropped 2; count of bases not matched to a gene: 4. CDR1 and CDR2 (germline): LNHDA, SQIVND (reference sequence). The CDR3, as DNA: TGTGCCAGTAGTCCGGGACAGGGGTTCACAGATACGCAGTATTTT. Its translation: CASSPGQGFTDTQYF.

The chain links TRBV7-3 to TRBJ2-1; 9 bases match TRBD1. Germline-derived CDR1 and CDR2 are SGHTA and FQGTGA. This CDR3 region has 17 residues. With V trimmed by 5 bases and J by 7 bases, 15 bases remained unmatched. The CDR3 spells CASSQTRTGAQGNEQFF. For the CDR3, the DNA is TGTGCCAGCAGCCAAACCCGGACAGGGGCCCAGGGGAATGAGCAGTTCTTC.

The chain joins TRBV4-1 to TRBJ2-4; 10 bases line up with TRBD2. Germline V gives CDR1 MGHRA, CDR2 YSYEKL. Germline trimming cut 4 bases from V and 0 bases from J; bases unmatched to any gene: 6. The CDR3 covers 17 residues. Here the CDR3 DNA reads TGCGCCAGCAGCCCAGCGGGAGGGCCGAAAGCCAAAAACATTCAGTACTTC. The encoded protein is CASSPAGGPKAKNIQYF.

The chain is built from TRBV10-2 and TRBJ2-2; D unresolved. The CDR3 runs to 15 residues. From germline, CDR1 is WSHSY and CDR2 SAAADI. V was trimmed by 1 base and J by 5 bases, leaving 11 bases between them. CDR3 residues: CASSEFPIWTGELFF. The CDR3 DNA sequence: TGCGCCAGCAGTGAGTTTCCTATCTGGACCGGGGAGCTGTTTTTT.